What follows are 30 T cell receptor beta chains derived from one specimen sequenced in a study of shared clonotypes between healthy human individuals. As defined, naive CD8 cells were CD45RO-negative and positively selected for CCR7, with terminally differentiated effector memory CD45RA+ cells excluded. Produced via immunoSEQ multiplex PCR; TCRdb's table is partial and in-frame only. The table includes around 640,000 clones, 96% detected once. Sequencing input: naive CD8+ T cells sorted from blood. The receptor set was obtained from a woman aged 25 to 39 in good health.

In this sample, this clone turned up once. The chain recombines TRBV15 with TRBJ2-7, with 13 bases matching TRBD2. The CDR3 consists of 15 residues. Losses at the gene ends were 5 bases for V and 9 bases for J; bases not matched to a gene: 10. Germline V lookup: CDR1 LNHNV, CDR2 YYDKDF (reference sequence). CDR3 amino acids: CATSVRTSGSGAQYF. The CDR3 region has the DNA TGTGCCACCAGCGTACGGACTAGCGGGAGTGGTGCGCAGTACTTC.

This clone was counted a single time. Other DNA sequences from this sample encode an identical CDR3 as well. The chain is built from TRBV7-9 and TRBJ2-7; D may be TRBD1 (5 bases). Trimming pared 0 bases from V and 6 bases from J, leaving 6 bases between. Germline CDR1 is SEHNR and CDR2 is FQNEAQ (reference sequence). The CDR3 consists of 12 residues. The CDR3 here is CASSLAGAEQYF. CDR3 DNA: TGTGCCAGCAGCTTAGCAGGGGCCGAGCAGTACTTC.

The chain links TRBV6-6 to TRBJ2-2; no clear D gene. The germline V gene encodes CDR1 MNHNY and CDR2 SVGAGI (reference sequence). The CDR3 is 15 amino acids. V lost 6 bases, J lost 7 bases, and 18 bases lay in between. The DNA of the CDR3 is TGTGCCAGCAGCCCCCTTAACCGGCAGAGCGGGGAGCTGTTTTTT. Its protein product is CASSPLNRQSGELFF.

The chain uses TRBV27 and TRBJ2-2; a possible D gene is TRBD1 (6 bases). Germline lookup yields CDR1 MNHEY and CDR2 SMNVEV (reference sequence). Between the trimmed V and J ends, which lost 5 bases and 6 bases, there was a span of 10 bases. The CDR3 runs 13 residues. The CDR3 sequence is CASSPGTPGELFF. In DNA, the CDR3 is TGTGCCAGCAGTCCGGGGACACCCGGGGAGCTGTTTTTT.

This chain connects TRBV2 to TRBJ2-5; maybe TRBD2 (6 bases). The J call may be faulty, since TRBJ2-7 better matches the DNA end. CDR3 length equals 14 residues. Looked up from germline, CDR1 is SNHLY and CDR2 is FYNNEI. Here the CDR3 reads CASSEWRDSIEQYF. CDR3 sequence (DNA): TGTGCCAGCAGTGAATGGCGGGATTCGATCGAGCAGTACTTC.

This clone occurred once. This rearrangement joins TRBV5-4 to TRBJ2-1, with TRBD2 matching 12 bases. The V and J ends lost 4 bases and 6 bases, in that order; junction bases with no gene match: 5. Germline values: CDR1 SGHNT, CDR2 YYREEE (reference sequence). CDR3 length: 15 residues. The CDR3 DNA is TGTGCCAGCAGCCACCTAGCGGGAGGGCGCAATGAGCAGTTCTTC. Translation gives CASSHLAGGRNEQFF.

This clone showed up just once. The chain carries TRBV28 and TRBJ1-5; 10 bases match TRBD1. The CDR3 consists of 15 residues. V lost 5 bases, J lost 5 bases, and 6 bases stayed unmatched. CDR1 and CDR2 from the germline V gene are MDHEN and SYDVKM. This CDR3 reads CASSPGQGPYQPQHF. The CDR3 DNA sequence: TGTGCCAGCAGTCCGGGACAGGGGCCCTATCAGCCCCAGCATTTT.

The chain joins TRBV27 to TRBJ2-3; 15 bases agree with TRBD2. Germline loops: CDR1 MNHEY, CDR2 SMNVEV (reference sequence). Trimming cost V 5 bases and J 3 bases; bases outside gene matches: 6. This CDR3 is built from 17 residues. The CDR3 sequence is CASSPGLAGGYTDTQYF. In nucleotides, the CDR3 is TGTGCCAGCAGTCCCGGACTAGCGGGAGGGTATACAGATACGCAGTATTTT.

The V gene is TRBV5-1, the J gene TRBJ2-1; TRBD2 agrees at 9 bases. Trimming cost V 7 bases and J 4 bases; bases outside gene matches: 6. The CDR3 extends over 14 amino acids. CDR1 and CDR2 (germline): SGHRS, YFSETQ. The CDR3: CASELTSGYNEQFF. The CDR3 nucleotides read TGCGCCAGCGAACTGACTAGCGGATACAATGAGCAGTTCTTC. Complete variable domain (other parts from reference TRBV5-1 and TRBJ2-1): KAGVTQTPRYLIKTRGQQVTLSCSPISGHRSVSWYQQTPGQGLQFLFEYFSETQRNKGNFPGRFSGRQFSNSRSEMNVSTLELGDSALYLCASELTSGYNEQFFGPGTRLTVL.

The chain links TRBV15 to TRBJ2-3; maybe TRBD2 (5 bases). The CDR3 has 17 residues. The ends were cut back, 0 bases at V and 0 bases at J, with 13 bases in the middle. Germline values: CDR1 LNHNV, CDR2 YYDKDF (reference sequence). DNA of the CDR3: TGTGCCACCAGCAGAGAAGGGCCGAGGGTTAGCACAGATACGCAGTATTTT. This sequence encodes CATSREGPRVSTDTQYF. Filled out from reference TRBV15 and TRBJ2-3, the complete variable domain reads DAMVIQNPRYQVTQFGKPVTLSCSQTLNHNVMYWYQQKSSQAPKLLFHYYDKDFNNEADTPDNFQSRRPNTSFCFLDIRSPGLGDTAMYLCATSREGPRVSTDTQYFGPGTRLTVL.

V gene TRBV5-6 combines with J gene TRBJ2-6, with D unresolved. V lost 3 bases and J 10 bases, leaving 17 bases between the germline ends. This CDR3 is 15 amino acids long. Germline CDR1 reads SGHDT; CDR2 reads YYEEEE. The CDR3 is CASSWGSSMGNVLTF. CDR3 coding DNA: TGTGCCAGCAGCTGGGGTAGTTCGATGGGGAACGTCCTGACTTTC.

This chain connects TRBV28 to TRBJ2-7; 7 bases line up with TRBD1. V trimming: 5 bases; J trimming: 5 bases; junction bases outside the gene matches: 9. This CDR3 is 14 amino acids long. Germline V gives CDR1 MDHEN, CDR2 SYDVKM. Here the CDR3 reads CASSPMGQRHEQYF. The CDR3, as DNA: TGTGCCAGCAGTCCCATGGGACAGAGGCACGAGCAGTACTTC.

V is TRBV2 and J is TRBJ2-5; weak D call: TRBD2 (5 bases). The J call is uncertain, as TRBJ2-7 better fits the DNA end. CDR3 length: 16 residues. Germline V gives CDR1 SNHLY, CDR2 FYNNEI. CDR3: CASSEATPLAGYEQYF. As DNA, the CDR3 is TGTGCCAGCAGTGAAGCCACTCCGCTAGCAGGTTACGAGCAGTACTTC.

V and J are TRBV28 and TRBJ1-1, with D uncertain. Germline values: CDR1 MDHEN, CDR2 SYDVKM. The CDR3 runs 13 residues. V was trimmed by 3 bases and J by 7 bases, leaving 12 bases between them. This CDR3 reads CASSFWVGSEAFF. CDR3 in DNA: TGTGCCAGCAGTTTTTGGGTGGGGAGTGAAGCTTTCTTT. The whole variable domain, filled in from reference TRBV28 and TRBJ1-1, reads DVKVTQSSRYLVKRTGEKVFLECVQDMDHENMFWYRQDPGLGLRLIYFSYDVKMKEKGDIPEGYSVSREKKERFSLILESASTNQTSMYLCASSFWVGSEAFFGQGTRLTVV.

CDR3 nucleotides: TGTGCCAGCAGCACCACCTTACTAGCGGGAGGCTCAGGGGGGACGATCTACGAGCAGTACTTC. Its protein product is CASSTTLLAGGSGGTIYEQYF. This chain connects TRBV28 to TRBJ2-7; 12 bases map to TRBD2. This CDR3 region has 21 residues. V was clipped by 6 bases and J by 3 bases; unmatched bases: 24. The germline gives CDR1 MDHEN, CDR2 SYDVKM.

The chain is built from TRBV9 and TRBJ2-1; 14 bases map to TRBD2. The CDR3 has 16 amino acids. Germline-derived CDR1 and CDR2 are SGDLS and YYNGEE. V lost 3 bases and J lost 6; bases outside the gene matches: 5. The CDR3 bases are TGTGCCAGCAGCGACCGACTAGCGGGAGGGCCCAATGAGCAGTTCTTC. It yields the protein CASSDRLAGGPNEQFF.

The chain couples TRBV28 to TRBJ2-2; D is unresolved. This CDR3 region has 18 residues. Deletions cut 6 bases from V and 0 bases from J, with 20 bases between. The germline V gene has CDR1 MDHEN and CDR2 SYDVKM. The CDR3 sequence: CASSLSPGQAANTGELFF. The CDR3, as DNA: TGTGCCAGCAGCCTAAGCCCCGGGCAGGCGGCGAACACCGGGGAGCTGTTTTTT.

The gene calls are TRBV2 and TRBJ2-7; 7 positions agree with TRBD1. The germline V gene has CDR1 SNHLY and CDR2 FYNNEI. After removal of 2 bases from V and 1 base from J, the junction contained 5 bases not matched to a gene. The CDR3 length is 15 residues. The CDR3 loop reads CASSEFLRGSYEQYF. The DNA of the CDR3 is TGTGCCAGCAGTGAATTTCTCAGGGGGTCCTACGAGCAGTACTTC.

The rearrangement joins TRBV27 to TRBJ2-2, with 15 bases aligning to TRBD2. Germline-derived CDR1 and CDR2 are MNHEY and SMNVEV (reference sequence). CDR3 length equals 18 residues. Trimming took 6 bases from V and 3 from J; bases not matched to a gene: 8. CDR3 sequence reads: CASSPGLAGGPYTGELFF. The CDR3, as DNA: TGTGCCAGCAGCCCAGGACTAGCGGGAGGGCCATACACCGGGGAGCTGTTTTTT.

The rearrangement uses TRBV27 and TRBJ2-7; 9 bases are a match to TRBD1. This CDR3 region has 14 residues. The germline V gene encodes CDR1 MNHEY and CDR2 SMNVEV (reference sequence). With V trimmed by 5 bases and J by 6 bases, 8 bases remained unmatched. CDR3: CASSRTGEGREQYF. CDR3 DNA sequence: TGTGCCAGCAGTCGGACAGGGGAAGGCCGCGAGCAGTACTTC.

This clone has a single count. The chain employs TRBV27 and TRBJ1-2; D not certain. CDR1 is MNHEY, CDR2 SMNVEV, per germline (reference sequence). CDR3 length: 14 amino acids. V was pared by 4 bases and J by 4 bases, with 13 bases between. The CDR3 DNA reads TGTGCCAGCAGTTACACCGACGTGGGCTATGGCTACACCTTC. Translated, it gives CASSYTDVGYGYTF.

The genes are TRBV27 and TRBJ1-2; D may be TRBD1 (6 bases). Germline loops: CDR1 MNHEY, CDR2 SMNVEV (reference sequence). There are 14 residues in the CDR3. Trimming cost V 5 bases and J 8 bases, with 18 bases left between them. CDR3 DNA: TGTGCCAGCAGTCCCGGGTCGTCGGGGGCGGGCTACACCTTC. This sequence encodes CASSPGSSGAGYTF.

This sequence joins TRBV4-1 and TRBJ2-5; D unclear. Trimming removed 1 base at V and 3 bases at J, with 6 bases between. The CDR3 runs 13 residues. From germline, CDR1 is MGHRA and CDR2 YSYEKL. CDR3 residues: CASSQASEETQYF. CDR3 nucleotide sequence: TGCGCCAGCAGCCAAGCATCCGAAGAGACCCAGTACTTC.

Regarding this clone: At one boundary the junction diverges from the germline segment, which might be a read error. The J gene is TRBJ2-1, the V gene TRBV6-1; no definite D call. CDR1 is MNHNS and CDR2 is SASEGT in the germline V gene. The CDR3 totals 11 residues. CDR3 sequence reads: CASGESNEQFF. In nucleotides, the CDR3 is TGTGCCAGCGGTGAGTCCAATGAGCAGTTCTTC.

As regards this clone: The sample holds other DNA sequences that translate to the same CDR3. The gene calls are TRBV27 and TRBJ2-7; D is possibly TRBD1 (6 bases). The germline V and J ends were trimmed by 4 bases and 1 base, with 8 bases remaining between them. Germline CDR1 and CDR2: MNHEY and SMNVEV (reference sequence). This CDR3 has 13 amino acids. The CDR3 DNA reads TGTGCCAGCAGTTCAGGGGCATCCTACGAGCAGTACTTC. It translates to CASSSGASYEQYF.

The chain recombines TRBV29-1 with TRBJ2-7; 9 nucleotides agree with TRBD1. J was trimmed by 5 bases and V by 0 bases; bases with no gene match: 8. Germline V lookup: CDR1 SQVTM, CDR2 ANQGSEA. This CDR3 comprises 15 residues. Here the CDR3 reads CSVEDPGQGSNEQYF. For the CDR3, the DNA is TGCAGCGTTGAAGACCCGGGACAGGGTTCGAACGAGCAGTACTTC.

The genes are TRBV9 and TRBJ2-7, with a tentative D call TRBD2 (6 bases). The CDR3 extends over 14 amino acids. With 5 bases removed from V and 2 bases from J, the gap between germline ends came to 14 bases. CDR1 is SGDLS, CDR2 YYNGEE, per germline. Here the CDR3 reads CASSLAAGTYEQYF. The CDR3 nucleotides read TGTGCCAGCAGTCTGGCGGCGGGAACCTACGAGCAGTACTTC.

The V gene is TRBV4-1, the J gene TRBJ1-2; no clear D gene. The V and J ends lost 3 bases and 6 bases respectively, with 23 bases between them. Germline CDR1 is MGHRA and CDR2 is YSYEKL. The CDR3 extends over 17 amino acids. The CDR3 reads CASSQARVFFQPDGYTF. CDR3 coding DNA: TGCGCCAGCAGCCAGGCGAGGGTCTTCTTCCAGCCGGATGGCTACACCTTC.

The gene calls are TRBV6-5 and TRBJ2-2; D not resolved. The V end was cut by 5 bases, the J end by 3 bases, with 10 bases between. Germline V gene sequence: CDR1 MNHEY, CDR2 SVGAGI. The CDR3 is made up of 14 amino acids. In DNA, the CDR3 is TGTGCCAGCAGTGAAATGCCCGACACCGGGGAGCTGTTTTTT. Residues: CASSEMPDTGELFF.

The rearrangement joins TRBV27 to TRBJ1-1; D not certain. The CDR3 runs 13 residues. Trimming took off 5 bases at V and 8 bases at J, with 15 bases between the two ends. CDR1 MNHEY and CDR2 SMNVEV come from the germline V gene (reference sequence). The CDR3: CASSPTAVSEAFF. CDR3 coding DNA: TGTGCCAGCAGTCCCACGGCAGTTTCCGAAGCTTTCTTT.